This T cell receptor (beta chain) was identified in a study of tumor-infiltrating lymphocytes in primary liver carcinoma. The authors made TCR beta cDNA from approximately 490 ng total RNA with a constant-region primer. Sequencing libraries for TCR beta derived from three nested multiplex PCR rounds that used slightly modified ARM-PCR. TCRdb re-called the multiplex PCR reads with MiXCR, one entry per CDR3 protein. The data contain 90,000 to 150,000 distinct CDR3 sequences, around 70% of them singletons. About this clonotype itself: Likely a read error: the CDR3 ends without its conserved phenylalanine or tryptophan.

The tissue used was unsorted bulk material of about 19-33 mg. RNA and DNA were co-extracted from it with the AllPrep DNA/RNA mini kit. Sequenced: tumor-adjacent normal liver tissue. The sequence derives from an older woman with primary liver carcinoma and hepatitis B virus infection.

The CDR3 region is CVSSFVDYTDTQYY. For the CDR3, the DNA is TGTGTCAGTAGTTTTGTGGATTACACAGATACGCAGTATTAT. This chain connects TRBV28 to TRBJ2-3; D call uncertain. Germline V gives CDR1 MDHEN, CDR2 SYDVKM. The CDR3 runs to 14 residues.